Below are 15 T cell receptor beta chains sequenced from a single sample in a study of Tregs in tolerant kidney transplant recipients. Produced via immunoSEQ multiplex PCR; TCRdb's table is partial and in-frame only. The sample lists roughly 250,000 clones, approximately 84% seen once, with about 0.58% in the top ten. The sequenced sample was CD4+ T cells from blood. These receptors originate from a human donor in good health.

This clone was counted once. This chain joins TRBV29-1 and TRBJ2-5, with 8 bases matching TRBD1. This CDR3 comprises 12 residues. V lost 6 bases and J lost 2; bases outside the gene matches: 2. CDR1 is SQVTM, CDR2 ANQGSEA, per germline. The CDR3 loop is CSVWDRQETQYF. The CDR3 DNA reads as TGCAGCGTCTGGGACAGGCAAGAGACCCAGTACTTC.

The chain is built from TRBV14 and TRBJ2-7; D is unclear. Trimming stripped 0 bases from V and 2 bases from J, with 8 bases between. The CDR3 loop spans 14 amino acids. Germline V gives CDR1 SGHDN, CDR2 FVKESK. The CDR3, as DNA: TGTGCCAGCAGCCAAGAAGTGTTTGCCTACGAGCAGTACTTC. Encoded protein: CASSQEVFAYEQYF. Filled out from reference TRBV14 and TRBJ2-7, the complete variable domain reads EAGVTQFPSHSVIEKGQTVTLRCDPISGHDNLYWYRRVMGKEIKFLLHFVKESKQDESGMPNNRFLAERTGGTYSTLKVQPAELEDSGVYFCASSQEVFAYEQYFGPGTRLTVT.

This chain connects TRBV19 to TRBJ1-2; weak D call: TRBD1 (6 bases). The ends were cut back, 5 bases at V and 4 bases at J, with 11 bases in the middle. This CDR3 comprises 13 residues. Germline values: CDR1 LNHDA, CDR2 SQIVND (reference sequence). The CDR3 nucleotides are TGTGCCAGTAGTCCAGGACAGCTCTATGGCTACACCTTC. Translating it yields CASSPGQLYGYTF.

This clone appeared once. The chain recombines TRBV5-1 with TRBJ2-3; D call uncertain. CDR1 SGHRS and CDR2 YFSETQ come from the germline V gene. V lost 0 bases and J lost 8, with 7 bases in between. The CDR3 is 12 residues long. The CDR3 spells CASSLELPTQYF. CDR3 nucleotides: TGCGCCAGCAGCTTGGAATTGCCTACGCAGTATTTT.

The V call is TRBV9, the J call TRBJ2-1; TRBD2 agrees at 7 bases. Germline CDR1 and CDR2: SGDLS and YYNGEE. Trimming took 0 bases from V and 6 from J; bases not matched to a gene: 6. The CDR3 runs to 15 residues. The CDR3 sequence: CASSVVAGVANEQFF. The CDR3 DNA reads TGTGCCAGCAGCGTAGTGGCGGGAGTGGCCAATGAGCAGTTCTTC.

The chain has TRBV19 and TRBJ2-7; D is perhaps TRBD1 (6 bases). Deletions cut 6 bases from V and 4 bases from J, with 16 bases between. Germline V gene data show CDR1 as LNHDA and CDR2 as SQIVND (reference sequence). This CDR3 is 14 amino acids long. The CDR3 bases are TGTGCCAGTAGCGAAAGGGACACTGCGTACGAGCAGTACTTC. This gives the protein CASSERDTAYEQYF.

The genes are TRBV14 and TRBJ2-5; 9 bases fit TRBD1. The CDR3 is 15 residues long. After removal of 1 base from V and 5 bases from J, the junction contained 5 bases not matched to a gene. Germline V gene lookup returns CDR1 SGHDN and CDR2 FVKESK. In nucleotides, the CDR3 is TGTGCCAGCAGCCAAGGATACAGGGGGCGTGAGACCCAGTACTTC. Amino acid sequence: CASSQGYRGRETQYF.

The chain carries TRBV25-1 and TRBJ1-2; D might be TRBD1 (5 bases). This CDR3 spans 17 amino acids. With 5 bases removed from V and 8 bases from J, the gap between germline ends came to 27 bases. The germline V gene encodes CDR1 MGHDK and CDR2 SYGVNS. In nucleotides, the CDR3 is TGTGCCAGCAGTCCATCAACCCGCTTAGAGGGGATGCGGGGCTACACCTTC. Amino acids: CASSPSTRLEGMRGYTF.

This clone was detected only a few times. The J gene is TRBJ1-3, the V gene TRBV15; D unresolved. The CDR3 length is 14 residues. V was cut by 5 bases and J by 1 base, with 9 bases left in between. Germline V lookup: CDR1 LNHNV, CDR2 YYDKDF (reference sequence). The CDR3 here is CATSLARSGNTIYF. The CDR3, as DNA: TGTGCCACCAGCCTAGCCAGGTCTGGAAACACCATATATTTT.

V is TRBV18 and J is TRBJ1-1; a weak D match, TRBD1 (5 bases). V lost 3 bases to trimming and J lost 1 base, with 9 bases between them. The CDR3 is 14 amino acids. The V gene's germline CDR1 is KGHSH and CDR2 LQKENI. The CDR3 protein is CASSPLDTNTEAFF. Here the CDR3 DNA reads TGTGCCAGCTCACCCCTGGACACGAACACTGAAGCTTTCTTT.

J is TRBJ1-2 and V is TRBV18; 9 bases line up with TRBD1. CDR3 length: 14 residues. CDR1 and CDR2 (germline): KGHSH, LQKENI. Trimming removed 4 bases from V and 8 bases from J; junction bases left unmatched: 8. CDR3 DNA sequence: TGTGCCAGCTCACGCCCCGGGACAGGGAGCGGCTACACCTTC. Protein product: CASSRPGTGSGYTF.

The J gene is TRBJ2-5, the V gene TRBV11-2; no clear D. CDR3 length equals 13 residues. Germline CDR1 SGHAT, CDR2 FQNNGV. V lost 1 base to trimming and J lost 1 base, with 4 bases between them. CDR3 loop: CASSLGVQETQYF. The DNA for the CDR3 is TGTGCCAGCAGCTTAGGGGTCCAAGAGACCCAGTACTTC. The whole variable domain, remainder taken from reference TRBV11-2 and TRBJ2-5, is EAGVAQSPRYKIIEKRQSVAFWCNPISGHATLYWYQQILGQGPKLLIQFQNNGVVDDSQLPKDRFSAERLKGVDSTLKIQPAKLEDSAVYLCASSLGVQETQYFGPGTRLLVL.

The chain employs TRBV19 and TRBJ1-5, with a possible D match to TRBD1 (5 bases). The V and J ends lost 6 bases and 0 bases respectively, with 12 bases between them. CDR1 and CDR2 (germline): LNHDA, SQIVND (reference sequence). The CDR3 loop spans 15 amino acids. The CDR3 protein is CASRDRGNSNQPQHF. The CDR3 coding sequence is TGTGCCAGTAGAGACAGAGGAAATAGCAATCAGCCCCAGCATTTT.

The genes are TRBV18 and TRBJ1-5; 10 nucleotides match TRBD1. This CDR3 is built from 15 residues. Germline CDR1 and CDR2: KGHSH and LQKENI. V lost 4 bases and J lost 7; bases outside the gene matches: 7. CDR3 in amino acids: CASSRRQGARQPQHF. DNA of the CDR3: TGTGCCAGCTCACGACGACAGGGGGCACGACAGCCCCAGCATTTT.

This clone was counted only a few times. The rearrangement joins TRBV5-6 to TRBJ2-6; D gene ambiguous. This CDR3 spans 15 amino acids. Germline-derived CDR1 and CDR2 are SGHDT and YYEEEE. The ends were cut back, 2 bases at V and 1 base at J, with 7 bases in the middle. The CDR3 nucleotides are TGTGCCAGCAGCTTATTACAGTCTGGGGCCAACGTCCTGACTTTC. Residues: CASSLLQSGANVLTF.